These 19 T cell receptor beta chains share one sample of origin, sequenced in a study of patients and donors after allogeneic stem cell transplantation. Using its own MiXCR run on the RT-PCR reads, TCRdb lists one record per CDR3 protein. In the table there are 150,000 to 200,000 distinct CDR3 sequences, 25% to 35% of which are singletons. The sequencing sample was made of blood, either unsorted or a sorted T cell fraction (not recorded which). These receptors all stem from a human donor who was either an allogeneic HSCT recipient or a stem cell or donor lymphocyte infusion donor (not recorded which). It is not recorded whose cells these are; they may come from a transplant donor.

The V and J genes are TRBV19 and TRBJ1-4; 7 nucleotides agree with TRBD1. The ends lost 3 bases at V and 9 bases at J; junction bases unmatched: 1. Germline V gene sequence: CDR1 LNHDA, CDR2 SQIVND (reference sequence). This CDR3 contains 12 residues. The chain's CDR3 is CASSMRGQKLFF. The CDR3 bases are TGTGCCAGTAGTATGAGGGGGCAAAAACTGTTTTTT. Drawing the rest from reference TRBV19 and TRBJ1-4, the complete variable domain is DGGITQSPKYLFRKEGQNVTLSCEQNLNHDAMYWYRQDPGQGLRLIYYSQIVNDFQKGDIAEGYSVSREKKESFPLTVTSAQKNPTAFYLCASSMRGQKLFFGSGTQLSVL.

The gene calls are TRBV29-1 and TRBJ2-3; 9 bases map to TRBD2. Germline loops: CDR1 SQVTM, CDR2 ANQGSEA. The CDR3 spans 13 residues. The trim removed 6 bases at V and 1 base at J, leaving 2 bases unmatched. CDR3 DNA sequence: TGCAGCGTCATAGCGGGAGGCACAGATACGCAGTATTTT. It yields the protein CSVIAGGTDTQYF.

V gene TRBV27 combines with J gene TRBJ2-7, with 8 positions matching TRBD2. V was clipped by 3 bases and J by 2 bases; unmatched bases: 6. CDR1 is MNHEY, CDR2 SMNVEV, per germline (reference sequence). This CDR3 spans 15 amino acids. The DNA of the CDR3 is TGTGCCAGCAGTTTCATAGCGGGGACCCCCTACGAGCAGTACTTC. It encodes CASSFIAGTPYEQYF.

This clonotype was seen many times. J is TRBJ1-2 and V is TRBV20-1; D ambiguous. V was trimmed by 0 bases and J by 1 base, leaving 6 bases between them. This CDR3 has 13 amino acids. Germline V gene lookup returns CDR1 DFQATT and CDR2 SNEGSKA (reference sequence). The DNA for the CDR3 is TGCAGTGCTAGAGATCGGGATAACTATGGCTACACCTTC. Encoded protein: CSARDRDNYGYTF.

This clonotype was observed a few times. The rearrangement uses TRBV24-1 and TRBJ2-7, with D perhaps TRBD2 (5 bases). CDR1 is KGHDR, CDR2 SFDVKD, per germline. V dropped 0 bases and J dropped 0 bases, with 11 bases sitting between them. The length of the CDR3 is 16 residues. This CDR3 is CATSDLADSSSYEQYF. The CDR3 DNA sequence: TGTGCCACCAGTGATTTGGCGGACTCTAGCTCCTACGAGCAGTACTTC.

This clonotype was counted only a few times. The chain links TRBV3-1 to TRBJ1-4; 8 bases line up with TRBD1. V was clipped by 4 bases and J by 5 bases; unmatched bases: 0. The CDR3 is 13 amino acids. Germline CDR1 is LGHDT and CDR2 is YNNKEL (reference sequence). DNA of the CDR3: TGTGCCAGCAGCCGACAGGGGAATGAAAAACTGTTTTTT. Translation: CASSRQGNEKLFF. Drawing the rest from reference TRBV3-1 and TRBJ1-4, the complete variable domain is DTAVSQTPKYLVTQMGNDKSIKCEQNLGHDTMYWYKQDSKKFLKIMFSYNNKELIINETVPNRFSPKSPDKAHLNLHINSLELGDSAVYFCASSRQGNEKLFFGSGTQLSVL.

This chain links TRBV3-1 with TRBJ2-7, with D perhaps being TRBD1 or TRBD2 (5 bases each). CDR1 LGHDT and CDR2 YNNKEL come from the germline V gene (reference sequence). V shed 1 base and J shed 2 bases, with 6 bases lying between them. This CDR3 region has 13 residues. CDR3 coding DNA: TGTGCCAGCAGCCAAGCGGGGCCCTACGAGCAGTACTTC. This translates into CASSQAGPYEQYF.

The genes are TRBV5-4 and TRBJ2-7, with 9 bases identical to TRBD1. The CDR3 extends over 14 amino acids. Germline lookup yields CDR1 SGHNT and CDR2 YYREEE (reference sequence). Germline trimming cut 6 bases from V and 4 bases from J; bases unmatched to any gene: 8. CDR3 region: CASTLPGQGYEQYF. For the CDR3, the DNA is TGTGCCAGCACCTTACCGGGACAGGGTTACGAGCAGTACTTC. Filled out from reference TRBV5-4 and TRBJ2-7, the complete variable domain reads ETGVTQSPTHLIKTRGQQVTLRCSSQSGHNTVSWYQQALGQGPQFIFQYYREEENGRGNFPPRFSGLQFPNYSSELNVNALELDDSALYLCASTLPGQGYEQYFGPGTRLTVT.

This clonotype was seen at least ten times. The V gene is TRBV5-1, the J gene TRBJ2-7; TRBD2 matches at 14 bases. Germline CDR1 is SGHRS and CDR2 is YFSETQ. The V segment lost 4 bases and the J segment 7 bases; nucleotides outside the gene matches: 4. The CDR3 totals 14 residues. The CDR3 spells CASSPGLAGVEQYF. CDR3 in DNA: TGCGCCAGCAGCCCGGGACTAGCGGGAGTTGAGCAGTACTTC.

The chain links TRBV20-1 to TRBJ1-4; 9 bases match TRBD1. V lost 0 bases and J lost 2; bases outside the gene matches: 7. In germline, CDR1 is DFQATT, CDR2 SNEGSKA (reference sequence). This CDR3 region has 17 residues. The DNA of the CDR3 is TGCAGTGCTAGAGACTTACAGGGGGCTTGGACTAATGAAAAACTGTTTTTT. Its translation: CSARDLQGAWTNEKLFF.

This clonotype was recorded a few times. This sequence joins TRBV10-3 and TRBJ2-2; D is uncertain. This CDR3 is 15 amino acids long. CDR1 and CDR2 from the germline V gene are ENHRY and SYGVKD. The germline V and J ends were trimmed by 8 bases and 2 bases, with 15 bases remaining between them. CDR3 in amino acids: CAIRNKGANTGELFF. CDR3 sequence (DNA): TGTGCCATCCGTAATAAAGGCGCCAACACCGGGGAGCTGTTTTTT.

The count of this clonotype is one. This sequence joins TRBV6-5 and TRBJ2-7; either TRBD1 or TRBD2 may fit D (5 bases each). V was cut by 0 bases and J by 5 bases, with 20 bases left in between. This CDR3 region has 17 residues. Germline lookup yields CDR1 MNHEY and CDR2 SVGAGI. CDR3: CASSYSTSGASLHEQYF. The CDR3 nucleotides are TGTGCCAGCAGTTACTCAACTAGTGGGGCATCCCTCCACGAGCAGTACTTC.

Only a few counts were recorded for this clonotype. This sequence joins TRBV24-1 and TRBJ1-3; D unresolved. The germline gives CDR1 KGHDR, CDR2 SFDVKD. The CDR3 is made up of 14 amino acids. Trimming took 3 bases from V and 0 from J, leaving 5 bases between them. CDR3 bases: TGTGCCACCAGTGATCAGCGCTCTGGAAACACCATATATTTT. The encoded protein is CATSDQRSGNTIYF.

The rearrangement joins TRBV29-1 to TRBJ2-1; TRBD2 agrees at 13 bases. Germline CDR1 is SQVTM and CDR2 is ANQGSEA. The CDR3 runs 14 residues. J gave up 6 bases and V 4 bases, and 3 bases lay outside the gene matches. CDR3 region: CSVVGTSGANEQFF. CDR3 coding DNA: TGCAGCGTTGTAGGGACTAGCGGGGCCAATGAGCAGTTCTTC.

The chain couples TRBV7-2 to TRBJ1-2; D gene unclear. The CDR3 loop spans 14 amino acids. V was cut by 0 bases and J by 1 base, with 6 bases left in between. Looked up from germline, CDR1 is SGHTA and CDR2 is FQGNSA. In DNA, the CDR3 is TGTGCCAGCAGCTTAGCCGGGTTTAACTATGGCTACACCTTC. This codes for CASSLAGFNYGYTF.

The chain carries TRBV25-1 and TRBJ2-7; D gene ambiguous. The ends were cut back, 6 bases at V and 3 bases at J, with 6 bases in the middle. The CDR3 is made up of 11 amino acids. CDR1 is MGHDK, CDR2 SYGVNS, per germline. CDR3 region: CASRTGYEQYF. CDR3 nucleotides: TGTGCCAGCAGGACCGGCTACGAGCAGTACTTC.

The CDR3 here is CSARGVTDTQYF. The CDR3 nucleotides read TGCAGTGCTAGAGGGGTCACAGATACGCAGTATTTT. The chain combines TRBV20-1 with TRBJ2-3; D is unresolved. V gave up 1 base and J gave up 2 bases, with 4 bases separating them. Germline assignment: CDR1 DFQATT and CDR2 SNEGSKA (reference sequence). The CDR3 runs to 12 residues.

The rearrangement uses TRBV3-1 and TRBJ2-2; D gene unclear. Germline-derived CDR1 and CDR2 are LGHDT and YNNKEL (reference sequence). The CDR3 spans 14 residues. V was clipped by 3 bases and J by 0 bases, with 5 bases between them. This chain's CDR3 is CASSQTPNTGELFF. The CDR3 nucleotides read TGTGCCAGCAGCCAGACTCCGAACACCGGGGAGCTGTTTTTT.

The V and J genes are TRBV15 and TRBJ1-5; D remains unclear. CDR3 size: 13 residues. Trimming stripped 5 bases from V and 5 bases from J, with 10 bases between. Germline V gene sequence: CDR1 LNHNV, CDR2 YYDKDF (reference sequence). This CDR3 is CATSPSRDQPQHF. In nucleotides, the CDR3 is TGTGCCACCAGCCCGTCCCGCGATCAGCCCCAGCATTTT.